This T cell receptor (beta chain) was documented in a study of post-analysis software for immune sequencing data. Study information: The study covered relapsing-remitting, secondary progressive and progressive-relapsing courses of multiple sclerosis.

Unique molecular identifiers had been added to the TCR beta cDNA libraries. MiXCR was run by TCRdb on the PCR reads, yielding one entry per CDR3 protein. The profile covers hundreds of thousands of distinct CDR3 sequences, with approximately 30% appearing a single time and approximately 0.6% taken by the ten largest. The table lists this clonotype with a few counts. What it binds is not known. Regarding the study as a whole: Multiple sclerosis patients had significantly lower normalized Chao1 diversity than controls. There were roughly 5 TRBV segments more frequent in patients than controls, and TRBV5-6, TRBV5-1 and TRBV20-1 were among them. F measure showed strong co-clustering of same-batch samples.

Germline V gives CDR1 SNHLY, CDR2 FYNNEI. The CDR3 has 16 amino acids. The specimen was blood. This chain links TRBV2 with TRBJ2-5; 8 nucleotides agree with TRBD1. The assigned J gene may be wrong: the sequence end matches TRBJ2-7 better. The receptor was derived from a girl aged 5-17 years with multiple sclerosis. CDR3 sequence: CASNTGRTGKGYEQYF. The CDR3 region has the DNA TGTGCCAGCAATACTGGTCGGACAGGGAAAGGCTACGAGCAGTACTTC.